The T cell receptor beta chain under discussion was sequenced for a study of OX40 agonist ivuxolimab in advanced cancers. Study at large: Ivuxolimab, an agonistic anti-OX40 (CD134) antibody, was given to patients. Partial responses were recorded for three patients, including one with hepatocellular carcinoma and two with cutaneous melanoma.

Clones were read by immunoSEQ multiplex PCR, and TCRdb kept only the in-frame ones, dropping some. Of about 45,000 clones in the sample, roughly 90% were seen once. A history of autoimmune disease or systemic immunosuppression excluded patients. The CDR3 is made up of 15 amino acids. V was clipped by 7 bases and J by 7 bases, with 19 bases between them. Germline CDR1 reads LNHDA; CDR2 reads SQIVND (reference sequence). Note on this clone: What it recognizes is unknown.

Study results and limitations: Clonal expansion in partial responders at 0.1-3.0 mg/kg ranked among the lowest.

This TCR derives from an adult with an advanced solid tumor such as melanoma, head and neck, liver or kidney cancer. Sequencing used CD4+ or CD8+ T cells sorted from blood, obtained in a trial of the OX40 agonist ivuxolimab. The chain uses TRBV19 and TRBJ1-4; D may be TRBD1 (6 bases). The CDR3 region has the DNA TGTGCCAGTACCATCGGTCCGGGGGCGATTGAAAAACTGTTTTTT. Amino acids: CASTIGPGAIEKLFF.